Listed below are T cell receptor beta chains from one sample, sequenced in a study of Ad26.COV2.S vaccination and SARS-CoV-2 variants. Data came from immunoSEQ multiplex PCR; TCRdb stores just in-frame clones and leaves some out. The profile covers roughly 400,000 clones, with 92% appearing a single time and less than 2% taken by the ten largest. This specimen consisted of peripheral blood, obtained in a trial of Ad26.COV2.S vaccine versus placebo. Source of these receptors: a person aged 18-65 years who received the Ad26.COV2.S COVID-19 vaccine or a placebo. The conserved cysteine and the conserved F or W are not part of the CDR3 here. A D gene is named only where the DNA matches it firmly. Clone size is shown for a subset of rows, as once, few, many or a class of expanded clone.

NA TRBV6-2/TRBV6-3 NA ASSWELQETQY
NA TRBV7-6 few ASSLESFRGRSGRGQPQH
NA TRBV18 NA ASSPDLYEQY
NA TRBV18 NA ASSPTGFSGNEQF
NA TRBV30 NA ACARATYEQY
NA TRBV15 NA ATSRERHQETQY
NA TRBV7-9 NA ASSLVPDRVLAKNIQY
NA TRBV6-6 NA ASSPPKGNTEAF
TRBD1 TRBV29-1 NA SVGKGTGIEKLF
TRBD1 TRBV5-6 once ASSFGTVSNQPQH
NA TRBV5-1 once ASSAGTRSGNTIY
NA TRBV27 NA ASSSGVFTGELF
NA TRBV7-9 few ASSLGGQPQH
TRBD2 TRBV2 NA ASSAPAGTSGTLNPSTDTQY
TRBD1 TRBV9 once ASSPFRDRYEQY
TRBD1 TRBV19 NA AREPGGWYEQY
NA TRBV6-5 NA ATGEQGGGNGYT
TRBD2 TRBV7-9 NA ASRRTSGGSGVDTQY
TRBD1 TRBV6-2/TRBV6-3 NA ASSYNRGRMNTEAF
TRBD2 TRBV27 NA ASSRTSGGHEQY
TRBD1 TRBV9 NA ASSRDRNYGYT
NA TRBV3-1/TRBV3-2 NA ASRRGGLNTEAF
TRBD2 TRBV5-1 NA ASSLVASGGNEQF
NA TRBV28 NA ASKRGAANYGYT
NA TRBV2 NA ASSDDRPNSPLH
NA TRBV5-6 NA ASSLGEGYT
TRBD1 TRBV7-9 NA ASSRDRGLVTQY
NA TRBV4-1 NA ASSQGLLNYGYT
TRBD1 TRBV27 NA ASSRRTGSTFYGYT
TRBD1 TRBV14 NA ASSLTPGQETYEQY
NA TRBV6-1 NA ASSEEVGSFRYEQF
NA TRBV6-6 NA ASSYVLGLEETQY
NA TRBV3-1/TRBV3-2 NA ASSQVGGTEAF
NA TRBV16 NA ASSLQGTLH
NA TRBV18 NA ASSPPGLPHLEQY
NA TRBV30 NA AWSVGSSGTEAF
NA TRBV6-5 NA ASSYSKGGLYEQY
NA TRBV6-6 few ASSYSTGTNTEAF
NA TRBV5-1 NA ASSPSGGRSYGYT
NA TRBV20-1 NA SASHGTLDSDTQY
NA TRBV30 NA AWSRGSAGPQH
NA TRBV6-5 NA ASREGQLTDTQY
NA TRBV5-1 NA ASSLATDDYGYT
NA TRBV12-3/TRBV12-4 once ASSLDRNAYT
NA TRBV29-1 NA SARWGSTEAF
NA TRBV30 NA AWSVWTDAYEQY
NA TRBV5-1 once ASSLGQLTYEQY
NA TRBV30 NA AWSVMGNQPQH
NA TRBV27 NA ASSPGARNTIY
TRBD1 TRBV6-5 NA ASRSDRSNQPQH
NA TRBV19 NA ASSNWNYGYT
NA TRBV30 NA ACQGNRYEQY
NA TRBV3-1/TRBV3-2 NA ASSQPGPRGGETQY